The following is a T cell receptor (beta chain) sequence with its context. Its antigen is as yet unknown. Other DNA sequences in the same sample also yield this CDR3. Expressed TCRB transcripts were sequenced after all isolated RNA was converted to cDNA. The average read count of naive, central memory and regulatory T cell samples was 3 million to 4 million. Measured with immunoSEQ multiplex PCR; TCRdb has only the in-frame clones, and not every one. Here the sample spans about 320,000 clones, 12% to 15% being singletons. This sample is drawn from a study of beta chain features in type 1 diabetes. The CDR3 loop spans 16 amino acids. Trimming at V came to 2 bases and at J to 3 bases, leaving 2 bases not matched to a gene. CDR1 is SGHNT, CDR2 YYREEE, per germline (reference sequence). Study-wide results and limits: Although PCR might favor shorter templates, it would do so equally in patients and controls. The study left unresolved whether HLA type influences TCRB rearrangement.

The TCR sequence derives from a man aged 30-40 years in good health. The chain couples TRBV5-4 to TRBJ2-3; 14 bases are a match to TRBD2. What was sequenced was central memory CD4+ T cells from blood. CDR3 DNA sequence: TGTGCCAGCAGCTTCGGACTAGCGGGGGGAACAGATACGCAGTATTTT. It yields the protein CASSFGLAGGTDTQYF.